This TCR beta chain appears in the sequencing data of a study of blood T cell repertoires in COVID-19. The overall study: Acute and convalescent COVID-19 samples came from the United States, Italy and Spain. Nucleic acid was either cDNA or gDNA, and it came from T cells, B-cell-depleted T cells, or PBMCs.

Libraries were prepared by immunoSEQ multiplex PCR; TCRdb keeps only in-frame clonotypes and omits some of them. The table has some 200,000 clones, roughly 80% seen once. Trimming removed 4 bases from V and 8 bases from J; junction bases left unmatched: 4. The CDR3 runs to 13 residues. Germline assignment: CDR1 KGHSH and CDR2 LQKENI. Cohort 3 recovered donors had two negative PCRs, clearance, or symptom resolution. The TCR originated in a woman in her 50s who had recovered from COVID-19. Sample: PBMCs or T cells enriched from blood (not recorded which). The V call is TRBV18, the J call TRBJ1-3, with 8 bases that match TRBD1. CDR3 sequence reads: CASSRQGTDTIYF. The CDR3 nucleotides read TGTGCCAGCTCACGACAGGGGACAGACACCATATATTTT. Using reference TRBV18 and TRBJ1-3 for the parts outside the CDR3, the full variable domain is NAGVMQNPRHLVRRRGQEARLRCSPMKGHSHVYWYRQLPEEGLKFMVYLQKENIIDESGMPKERFSAEFPKEGPSILRIQQVVRGDSAAYFCASSRQGTDTIYFGEGSWLTVV.